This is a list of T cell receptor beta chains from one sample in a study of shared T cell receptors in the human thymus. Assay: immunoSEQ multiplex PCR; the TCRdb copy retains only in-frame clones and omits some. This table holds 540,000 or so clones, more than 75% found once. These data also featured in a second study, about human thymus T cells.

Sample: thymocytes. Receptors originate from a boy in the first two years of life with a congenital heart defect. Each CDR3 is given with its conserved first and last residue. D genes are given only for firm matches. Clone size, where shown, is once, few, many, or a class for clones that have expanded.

CDR3nt: TGCGCCAGCAGCCCCTCACGGACTAGCGGGAGTTACGAGCAGTACTTC
CDR3aa: CASSPSRTSGSYEQYF
j_gene: TRBJ2-7
v_gene: TRBV4-3
d_gene: TRBD2
abundance: -

CDR3nt: TGTGCCAGCAGCTTACGACCGACTGCCTACGAGCAGTACTTC
CDR3aa: CASSLRPTAYEQYF
j_gene: TRBJ2-7
v_gene: TRBV7-2
d_gene: -
abundance: -

CDR3nt: TGCGCCAGCCTACCGGGACAGTCTCCGCACAGCGAAAAACTGTTTTTT
CDR3aa: CASLPGQSPHSEKLFF
j_gene: TRBJ1-4
v_gene: TRBV10-2
d_gene: TRBD1
abundance: -

CDR3nt: TGTGCCAGCAGCCGGGACAGTTCGCTTAGCAATGAGCAGTTCTTC
CDR3aa: CASSRDSSLSNEQFF
j_gene: TRBJ2-1
v_gene: TRBV7-8
d_gene: TRBD1
abundance: -

CDR3nt: TGTGCCAGCAGCTCCCGACAGGGAGAGAATGAAAAACTGTTTTTT
CDR3aa: CASSSRQGENEKLFF
j_gene: TRBJ1-4
v_gene: TRBV9
d_gene: TRBD1
abundance: -

CDR3nt: TGCGCCAGCAGCCAAGATGCAGCGGGAGGGAATACAGATGGCTCCTACAATGAGCAGTTCTTC
CDR3aa: CASSQDAAGGNTDGSYNEQFF
j_gene: TRBJ2-1
v_gene: TRBV4-3
d_gene: TRBD2
abundance: -

CDR3nt: TGTGCCAGCAGCTTAGCGGTCAGTAATGAAAAACTGTTTTTT
CDR3aa: CASSLAVSNEKLFF
j_gene: TRBJ1-4
v_gene: TRBV7-9
d_gene: -
abundance: -

CDR3nt: TGTGCCAGTAGTATTTCCCCCCAACTAGCGGGAGGGCCGGGGTACGAGCAGTACTTC
CDR3aa: CASSISPQLAGGPGYEQYF
j_gene: TRBJ2-7
v_gene: TRBV19
d_gene: TRBD2
abundance: -

CDR3nt: TGTGCCAGCGACCCCTGGGGAGTTCCGAGCTATGAGCAGTTCTTC
CDR3aa: CASDPWGVPSYEQFF
j_gene: TRBJ2-1
v_gene: TRBV2
d_gene: -
abundance: -

CDR3nt: TGTGCCAGCAGCGAGGGAGGGGAGACGGCTCTGAACACTGAAGCTTTCTTT
CDR3aa: CASSEGGETALNTEAFF
j_gene: TRBJ1-1
v_gene: TRBV11-1
d_gene: -
abundance: once

CDR3nt: TGTGCCAGCAGCTTAGCGGGACTAGCGGTCACCCAAGAGACCCAGTACTTC
CDR3aa: CASSLAGLAVTQETQYF
j_gene: TRBJ2-5
v_gene: TRBV7-2
d_gene: TRBD2
abundance: -

CDR3nt: TGTGCCAGCAGTACCTCGGGGGGGGCGGGAGGTAAATACGAGCAGTACTTC
CDR3aa: CASSTSGGAGGKYEQYF
j_gene: TRBJ2-7
v_gene: TRBV27
d_gene: TRBD2
abundance: once

CDR3nt: TGTGCCACTTTGGGCTTAGCGGGATGGGATGAGCAGTTCTTC
CDR3aa: CATLGLAGWDEQFF
j_gene: TRBJ2-1
v_gene: TRBV2
d_gene: TRBD2
abundance: -

CDR3nt: TGCAGCCCCGGGACTAGCGGGAGGTGGAACACCGGGGAGCTGTTTTTT
CDR3aa: CSPGTSGRWNTGELFF
j_gene: TRBJ2-2
v_gene: TRBV29-1
d_gene: TRBD2
abundance: -

CDR3nt: TGCAGCGTTGCACTAGCGGGAGGTAGAGACGAGCAGTACTTC
CDR3aa: CSVALAGGRDEQYF
j_gene: TRBJ2-7
v_gene: TRBV29-1
d_gene: TRBD2
abundance: -

CDR3nt: TGTGCCAGCAGTTACTCGTGGCTAGCGGGAGACTACGAGCAGTACTTC
CDR3aa: CASSYSWLAGDYEQYF
j_gene: TRBJ2-7
v_gene: TRBV6-6
d_gene: TRBD2
abundance: -

CDR3nt: TGTGCCAGCAGCGTACCTCCCGGGGAGGAAGGCTACACCTTC
CDR3aa: CASSVPPGEEGYTF
j_gene: TRBJ1-2
v_gene: TRBV9
d_gene: -
abundance: -

CDR3nt: TGTGCCAGCAGCTCTGGACTAGCCCGGGGGCAGTTCTTC
CDR3aa: CASSSGLARGQFF
j_gene: TRBJ2-1
v_gene: TRBV7-9
d_gene: TRBD2
abundance: -

CDR3nt: TGCGCCAGCAGCCAAGGGAACCCCGCTAGCGGGGTCTCCTACGAGCAGTACTTC
CDR3aa: CASSQGNPASGVSYEQYF
j_gene: TRBJ2-7
v_gene: TRBV4-1
d_gene: TRBD2
abundance: -

CDR3nt: TGCAGCGTCCCTGCCTTTCGCCCCTGGACTAGCGGGAGGGCCCCGGGGACCTACAATGAGCAGTTCTTC
CDR3aa: CSVPAFRPWTSGRAPGTYNEQFF
j_gene: TRBJ2-1
v_gene: TRBV29-1
d_gene: TRBD2
abundance: -

CDR3nt: TGTGCCAGCAGTCCCAGAACAGGGAATAGGAATGAAAAACTGTTTTTT
CDR3aa: CASSPRTGNRNEKLFF
j_gene: TRBJ1-4
v_gene: TRBV27
d_gene: -
abundance: -

CDR3nt: TGTGCCAGCAGCTTAGTGGCGAACACTGAAGCTTTCTTT
CDR3aa: CASSLVANTEAFF
j_gene: TRBJ1-1
v_gene: TRBV7-9
d_gene: -
abundance: -

CDR3nt: TGTGCCAGCAGCTTGGACGGGAGGAGGCCGGGGCAGTTCTTC
CDR3aa: CASSLDGRRPGQFF
j_gene: TRBJ2-1
v_gene: TRBV5-4
d_gene: TRBD2
abundance: -

CDR3nt: TGTGCCAGCAGCTTTCTGGGACTAGCGGGAGGCCCCTCCTACGAGCAGTACTTC
CDR3aa: CASSFLGLAGGPSYEQYF
j_gene: TRBJ2-7
v_gene: TRBV5-6
d_gene: TRBD2
abundance: -

CDR3nt: TGTGCCAGCAGTCAACTAGCGGGAGGGGAGACCCAGTACTTC
CDR3aa: CASSQLAGGETQYF
j_gene: TRBJ2-5
v_gene: TRBV28
d_gene: TRBD2
abundance: once

CDR3nt: TGTGCCAGCACTTTACAGGGCTCCGGGGCCAACGTCCTGACTTTC
CDR3aa: CASTLQGSGANVLTF
j_gene: TRBJ2-6
v_gene: TRBV6-5
d_gene: -
abundance: once

CDR3nt: TGTGCCTTACTACGGTTGGCAGGGTTAGACTATGGCTACACCTTC
CDR3aa: CALLRLAGLDYGYTF
j_gene: TRBJ1-2
v_gene: TRBV30
d_gene: -
abundance: -

CDR3nt: TGTGCCAGCAGTTACTCCGGGGGAACGAATGAGCAGTTCTTC
CDR3aa: CASSYSGGTNEQFF
j_gene: TRBJ2-1
v_gene: TRBV6-5
d_gene: -
abundance: -

CDR3nt: TGTGCCATCAGTGACCCAGGGGGCACGTACGAGCAGTACTTC
CDR3aa: CAISDPGGTYEQYF
j_gene: TRBJ2-7
v_gene: TRBV10-3
d_gene: TRBD1
abundance: -

CDR3nt: TGTGCCAGCAGCTTAGGACTAGCGGGGTATCCTAGCTCCTACAATGAGCAGTTCTTC
CDR3aa: CASSLGLAGYPSSYNEQFF
j_gene: TRBJ2-1
v_gene: TRBV7-9
d_gene: TRBD2
abundance: -

CDR3nt: TGTGCAAGTCGCTTACGGCGGATATACTACAATGAGCAGTTCTTC
CDR3aa: CASRLRRIYYNEQFF
j_gene: TRBJ2-1
v_gene: TRBV12-2
d_gene: -
abundance: -

CDR3nt: TGCGCCAGCAGCCAATACCTCCTAGCGAGCTCCTACGAGCAGTACTTC
CDR3aa: CASSQYLLASSYEQYF
j_gene: TRBJ2-7
v_gene: TRBV4-3
d_gene: -
abundance: -

CDR3nt: TGTGCCAGCAGCCTCAACCGGGACAGGGGGCAAGAGACCCAGTACTTC
CDR3aa: CASSLNRDRGQETQYF
j_gene: TRBJ2-5
v_gene: TRBV7-2
d_gene: TRBD1
abundance: -

CDR3nt: TGTGCCACCAGCAGAGAAGGGGGGGCGAACACTGAAGCTTTCTTT
CDR3aa: CATSREGGANTEAFF
j_gene: TRBJ1-1
v_gene: TRBV15
d_gene: -
abundance: few

CDR3nt: TGTGCCAGCAGCTTAGTCGCGGTCGCTAGCGGGATGCAAGAGACCCAGTACTTC
CDR3aa: CASSLVAVASGMQETQYF
j_gene: TRBJ2-5
v_gene: TRBV7-8
d_gene: TRBD2
abundance: -

CDR3nt: TGTGCCAGCAGCGTAGGCCAGGGAGGGACTGAAGCTTTCTTT
CDR3aa: CASSVGQGGTEAFF
j_gene: TRBJ1-1
v_gene: TRBV9
d_gene: -
abundance: -

CDR3nt: TGCGCCAGCAGCCACTGGGGCCCAGATACGCAGTATTTT
CDR3aa: CASSHWGPDTQYF
j_gene: TRBJ2-3
v_gene: TRBV4-3
d_gene: -
abundance: -

CDR3nt: TGTGCCAGCAGCCCCAGGGAGGACAGGGTCCCCCAGTACTTC
CDR3aa: CASSPREDRVPQYF
j_gene: TRBJ2-7
v_gene: TRBV9
d_gene: TRBD1
abundance: -

CDR3nt: TGTGCCAGCAGCCTCGGCGGGTTCTCCTACAATGAGCAGTTCTTC
CDR3aa: CASSLGGFSYNEQFF
j_gene: TRBJ2-1
v_gene: TRBV7-6
d_gene: -
abundance: -

CDR3nt: TGCGCCAGCAGCCAAGGGGGCACCCCTAGCACAGATACGCAGTATTTT
CDR3aa: CASSQGGTPSTDTQYF
j_gene: TRBJ2-3
v_gene: TRBV4-3
d_gene: -
abundance: -

CDR3nt: TGTGCCAGCAGCTTGGGAGGCCCGCGCAATCAGCCCCAGCATTTT
CDR3aa: CASSLGGPRNQPQHF
j_gene: TRBJ1-5
v_gene: TRBV5-6
d_gene: -
abundance: few

CDR3nt: TGCGCCAGCAGCCAAGATCTCTTTCGGACTAGCGGGAACTCCTACGAGCAGTACTTC
CDR3aa: CASSQDLFRTSGNSYEQYF
j_gene: TRBJ2-7
v_gene: TRBV4-3
d_gene: TRBD2
abundance: -

CDR3nt: TGCAGCGTCGACTGGGATACGCAGTATTTT
CDR3aa: CSVDWDTQYF
j_gene: TRBJ2-3
v_gene: TRBV29-1
d_gene: -
abundance: -

CDR3nt: TGCGCCAGCAGCGGACAGGCTGGGCGGGAGGGCCTCGATAATACGCAGTATTTT
CDR3aa: CASSGQAGREGLDNTQYF
j_gene: TRBJ2-3
v_gene: TRBV4-1
d_gene: TRBD2
abundance: few

CDR3nt: TGCGCCAGCAGCGTGCGGCTTCGGACAGGCGAAATATATGGCTACACCTTC
CDR3aa: CASSVRLRTGEIYGYTF
j_gene: TRBJ1-2
v_gene: TRBV5-1
d_gene: TRBD1
abundance: -

CDR3nt: TGTGCCAGCAGCGGGACAGGGGAGGCGGATTCACCCCTCCACTTT
CDR3aa: CASSGTGEADSPLHF
j_gene: TRBJ1-6
v_gene: TRBV6-1
d_gene: TRBD1
abundance: once

CDR3nt: TGTGCCAGCAGCCCGAGTCCTAGCGGCCACAATGAGCAGTTCTTC
CDR3aa: CASSPSPSGHNEQFF
j_gene: TRBJ2-1
v_gene: TRBV5-6
d_gene: TRBD2
abundance: -

CDR3nt: TGCGCCAGCCTCGGACAGAGGGCGGGCAACTATGGCTACACCTTC
CDR3aa: CASLGQRAGNYGYTF
j_gene: TRBJ1-2
v_gene: TRBV5-1
d_gene: -
abundance: -

CDR3nt: TGTGCCAGCAGCCTACCGTTTGGTTCCTACGAGCAGTACTTC
CDR3aa: CASSLPFGSYEQYF
j_gene: TRBJ2-7
v_gene: TRBV7-9
d_gene: -
abundance: -

CDR3nt: TGCGCCAGCAGCCAAGTAGCCTTAGCGGGAGAAGCAGATACGCAGTATTTT
CDR3aa: CASSQVALAGEADTQYF
j_gene: TRBJ2-3
v_gene: TRBV4-1
d_gene: TRBD2
abundance: -

CDR3nt: TGCGCCAGCAGCATTGGGACAGGGGGCTGGGACGAGCAGTACTTC
CDR3aa: CASSIGTGGWDEQYF
j_gene: TRBJ2-7
v_gene: TRBV4-1
d_gene: TRBD1
abundance: few

CDR3nt: TGTGCCAGCAGTTACTCCCGGCAGGATTACTCCTACGAGCAGTACTTC
CDR3aa: CASSYSRQDYSYEQYF
j_gene: TRBJ2-7
v_gene: TRBV6-5
d_gene: -
abundance: few

CDR3nt: TGCGCCAGCAGCCCGCCCGGGACAGGGATCTATGGCTACACCTTC
CDR3aa: CASSPPGTGIYGYTF
j_gene: TRBJ1-2
v_gene: TRBV4-3
d_gene: TRBD1
abundance: -

CDR3nt: TGTGCCAGCAGCTATTCTGGACAGGGGGGTACCTACGAGCAGTACTTC
CDR3aa: CASSYSGQGGTYEQYF
j_gene: TRBJ2-7
v_gene: TRBV7-9
d_gene: TRBD1
abundance: -

CDR3nt: TGTGCCAGCAGCATTTCCACAGGGGGCCGAAAGAAGAACACTGAAGCTTTCTTT
CDR3aa: CASSISTGGRKKNTEAFF
j_gene: TRBJ1-1
v_gene: TRBV28
d_gene: TRBD1
abundance: -